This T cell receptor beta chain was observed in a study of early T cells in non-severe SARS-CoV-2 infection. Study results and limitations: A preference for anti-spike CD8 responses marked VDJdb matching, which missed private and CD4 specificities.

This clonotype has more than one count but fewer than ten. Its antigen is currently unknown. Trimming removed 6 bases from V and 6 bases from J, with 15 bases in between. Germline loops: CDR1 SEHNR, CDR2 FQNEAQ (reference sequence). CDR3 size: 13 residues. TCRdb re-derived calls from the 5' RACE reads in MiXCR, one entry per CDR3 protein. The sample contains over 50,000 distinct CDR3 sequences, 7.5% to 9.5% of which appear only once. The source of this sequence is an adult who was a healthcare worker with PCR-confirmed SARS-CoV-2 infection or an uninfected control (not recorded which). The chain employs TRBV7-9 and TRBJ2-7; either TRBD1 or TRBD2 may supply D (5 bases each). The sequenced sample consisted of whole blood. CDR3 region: CASRFNQGPEQYF. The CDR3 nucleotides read TGTGCCAGCAGATTCAATCAGGGACCCGAGCAGTACTTC. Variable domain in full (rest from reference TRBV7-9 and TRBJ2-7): DTGVSQNPRHKITKRGQNVTFRCDPISEHNRLYWYRQTLGQGPEFLTYFQNEAQLEKSRLLSDRFSAERPKGSFSTLEIQRTEQGDSAMYLCASRFNQGPEQYFGPGTRLTVT.